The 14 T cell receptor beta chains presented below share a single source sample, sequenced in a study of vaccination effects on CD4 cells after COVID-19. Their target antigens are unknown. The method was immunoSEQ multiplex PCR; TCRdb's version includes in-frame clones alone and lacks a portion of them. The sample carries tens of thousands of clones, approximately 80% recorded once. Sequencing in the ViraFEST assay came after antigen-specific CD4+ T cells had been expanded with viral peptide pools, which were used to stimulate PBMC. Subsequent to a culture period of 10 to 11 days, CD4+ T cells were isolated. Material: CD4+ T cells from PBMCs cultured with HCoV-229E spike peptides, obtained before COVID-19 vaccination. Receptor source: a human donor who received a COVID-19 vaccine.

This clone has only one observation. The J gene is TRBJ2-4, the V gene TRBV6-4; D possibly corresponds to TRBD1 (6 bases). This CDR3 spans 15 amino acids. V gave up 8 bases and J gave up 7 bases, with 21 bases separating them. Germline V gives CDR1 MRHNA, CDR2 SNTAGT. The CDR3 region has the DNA TGTGCCAGCTCTAGATCAGGGGACGGTAGCAACATTCAGTACTTC. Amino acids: CASSRSGDGSNIQYF.

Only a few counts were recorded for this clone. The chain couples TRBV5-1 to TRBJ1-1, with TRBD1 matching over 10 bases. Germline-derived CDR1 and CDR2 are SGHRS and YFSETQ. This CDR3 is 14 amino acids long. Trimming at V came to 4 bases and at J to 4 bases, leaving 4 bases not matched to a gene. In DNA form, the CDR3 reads TGCGCCAGCAGCGTGACAGGGGGCCGCACTGAAGCTTTCTTT. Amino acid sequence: CASSVTGGRTEAFF.

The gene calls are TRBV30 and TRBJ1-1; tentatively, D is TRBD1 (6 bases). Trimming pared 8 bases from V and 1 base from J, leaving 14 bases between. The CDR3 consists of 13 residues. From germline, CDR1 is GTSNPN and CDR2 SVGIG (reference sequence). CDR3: CAGKPDRNTEAFF. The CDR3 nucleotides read TGTGCCGGCAAGCCGGACAGGAACACTGAAGCTTTCTTT.

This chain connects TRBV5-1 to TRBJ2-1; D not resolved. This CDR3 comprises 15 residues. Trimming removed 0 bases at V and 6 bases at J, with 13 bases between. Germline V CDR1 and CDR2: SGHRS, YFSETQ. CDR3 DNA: TGCGCCAGCAGCTTGGGGGGATCGGTCGGCAATGAGCAGTTCTTC. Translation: CASSLGGSVGNEQFF.

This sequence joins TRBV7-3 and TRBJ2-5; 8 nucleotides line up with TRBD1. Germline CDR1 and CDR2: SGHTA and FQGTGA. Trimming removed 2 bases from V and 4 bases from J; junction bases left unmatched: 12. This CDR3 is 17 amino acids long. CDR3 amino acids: CASSLGVSGQGGETQYF. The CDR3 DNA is TGTGCCAGCAGCTTAGGCGTCTCTGGACAGGGTGGAGAGACCCAGTACTTC.

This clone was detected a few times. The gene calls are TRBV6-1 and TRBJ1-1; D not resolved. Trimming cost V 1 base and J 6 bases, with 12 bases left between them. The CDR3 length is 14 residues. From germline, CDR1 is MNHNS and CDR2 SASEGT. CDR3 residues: CASSEDVPTPEAFF. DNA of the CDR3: TGTGCCAGCAGTGAAGATGTCCCGACCCCTGAAGCTTTCTTT.

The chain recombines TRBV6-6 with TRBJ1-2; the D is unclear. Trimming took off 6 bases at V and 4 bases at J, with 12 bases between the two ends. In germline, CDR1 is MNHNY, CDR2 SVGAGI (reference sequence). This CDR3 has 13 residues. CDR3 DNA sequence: TGTGCCAGCAGCCCCGCAAACACCTATGGCTACACCTTC. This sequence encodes CASSPANTYGYTF.

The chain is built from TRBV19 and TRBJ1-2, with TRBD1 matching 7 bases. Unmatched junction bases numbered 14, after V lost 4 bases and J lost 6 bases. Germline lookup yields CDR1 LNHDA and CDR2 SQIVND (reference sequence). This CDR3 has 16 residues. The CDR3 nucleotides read TGTGCCAGTAGTAGTGCAGGGGGATGGGCCCAGGATGGCTACACCTTC. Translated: CASSSAGGWAQDGYTF.

The CDR3: CASSPERLGTYEQYV. In DNA, the CDR3 is TGTGCCAGCTCACCCGAAAGACTAGGAACCTACGAGCAGTACGTC. The rearrangement links TRBV18 to TRBJ2-7; D perhaps matches TRBD2 (6 bases). Trimming pared 3 bases from V and 2 bases from J, leaving 14 bases between. The CDR3 covers 15 residues. Germline V gene sequence: CDR1 KGHSH, CDR2 LQKENI.

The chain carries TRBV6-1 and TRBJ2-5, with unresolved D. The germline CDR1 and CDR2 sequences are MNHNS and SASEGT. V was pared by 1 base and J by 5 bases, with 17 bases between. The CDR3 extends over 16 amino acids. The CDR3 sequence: CASSEGYYSPWETQYF. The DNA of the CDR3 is TGTGCCAGCAGTGAAGGATATTATTCCCCCTGGGAGACCCAGTACTTC.

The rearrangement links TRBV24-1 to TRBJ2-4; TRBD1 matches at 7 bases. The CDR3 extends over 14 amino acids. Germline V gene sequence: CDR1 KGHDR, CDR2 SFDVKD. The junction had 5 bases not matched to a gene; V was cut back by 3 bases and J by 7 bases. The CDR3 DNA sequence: TGTGCCACCAGTGATCACAGGGGCGGGAACATTCAGTACTTC. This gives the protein CATSDHRGGNIQYF.

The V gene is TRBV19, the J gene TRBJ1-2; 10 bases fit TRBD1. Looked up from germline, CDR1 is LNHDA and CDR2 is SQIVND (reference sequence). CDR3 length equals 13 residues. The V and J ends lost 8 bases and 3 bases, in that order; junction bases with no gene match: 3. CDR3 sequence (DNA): TGTGCCAGTGAGGGACAGGGGCACTATGGCTACACCTTC. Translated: CASEGQGHYGYTF.

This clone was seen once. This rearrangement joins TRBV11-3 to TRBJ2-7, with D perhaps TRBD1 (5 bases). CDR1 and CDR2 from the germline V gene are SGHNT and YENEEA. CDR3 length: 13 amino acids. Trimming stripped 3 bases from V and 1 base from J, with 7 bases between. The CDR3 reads CASSFQGSYEQYV. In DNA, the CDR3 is TGTGCCAGCAGCTTTCAGGGATCCTACGAGCAGTACGTC.

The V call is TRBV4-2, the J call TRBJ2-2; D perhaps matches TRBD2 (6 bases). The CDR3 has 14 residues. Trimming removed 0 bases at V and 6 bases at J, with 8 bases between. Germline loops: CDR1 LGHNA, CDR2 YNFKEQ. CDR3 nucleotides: TGTGCCAGCAGCCAAGATTGGGGGGCCGGGGAGCTGTTTTTT. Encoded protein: CASSQDWGAGELFF.